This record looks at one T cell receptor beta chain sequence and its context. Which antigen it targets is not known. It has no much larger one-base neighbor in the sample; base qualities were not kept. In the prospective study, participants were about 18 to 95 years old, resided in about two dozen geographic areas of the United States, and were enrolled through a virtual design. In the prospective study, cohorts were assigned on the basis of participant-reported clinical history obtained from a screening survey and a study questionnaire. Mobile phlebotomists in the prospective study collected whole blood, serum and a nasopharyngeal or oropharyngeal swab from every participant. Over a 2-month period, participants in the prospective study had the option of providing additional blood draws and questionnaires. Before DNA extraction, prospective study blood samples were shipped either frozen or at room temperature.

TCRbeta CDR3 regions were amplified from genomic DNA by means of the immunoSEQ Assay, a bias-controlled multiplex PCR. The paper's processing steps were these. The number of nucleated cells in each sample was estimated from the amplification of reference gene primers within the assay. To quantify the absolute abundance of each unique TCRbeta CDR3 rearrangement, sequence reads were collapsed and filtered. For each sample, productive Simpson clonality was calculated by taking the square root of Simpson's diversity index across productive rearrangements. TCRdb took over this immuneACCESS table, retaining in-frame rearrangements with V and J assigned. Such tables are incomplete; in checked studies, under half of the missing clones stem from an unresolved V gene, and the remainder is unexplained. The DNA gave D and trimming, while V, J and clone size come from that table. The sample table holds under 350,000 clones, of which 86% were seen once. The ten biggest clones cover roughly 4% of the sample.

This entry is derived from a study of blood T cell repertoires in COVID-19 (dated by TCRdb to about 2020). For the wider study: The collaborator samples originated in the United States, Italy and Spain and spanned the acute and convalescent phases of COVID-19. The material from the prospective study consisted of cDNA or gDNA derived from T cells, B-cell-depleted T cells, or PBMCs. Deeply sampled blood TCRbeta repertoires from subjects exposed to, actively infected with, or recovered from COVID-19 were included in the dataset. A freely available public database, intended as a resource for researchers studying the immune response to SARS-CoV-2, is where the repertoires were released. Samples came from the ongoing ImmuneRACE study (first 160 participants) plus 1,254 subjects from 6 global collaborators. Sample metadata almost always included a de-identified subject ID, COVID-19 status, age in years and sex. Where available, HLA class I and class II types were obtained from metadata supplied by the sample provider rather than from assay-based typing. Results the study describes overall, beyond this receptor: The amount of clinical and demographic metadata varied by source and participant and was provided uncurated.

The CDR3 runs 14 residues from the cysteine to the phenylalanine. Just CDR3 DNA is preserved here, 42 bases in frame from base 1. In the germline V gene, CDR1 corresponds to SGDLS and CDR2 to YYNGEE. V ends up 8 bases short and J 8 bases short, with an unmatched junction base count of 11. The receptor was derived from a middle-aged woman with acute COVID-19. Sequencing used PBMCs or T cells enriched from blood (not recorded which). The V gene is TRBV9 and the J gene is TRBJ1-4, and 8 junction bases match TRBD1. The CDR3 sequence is CASNEGTGWEKLFF. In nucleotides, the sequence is TGTGCCAGTAATGAAGGGACAGGTTGGGAAAAACTGTTTTTT.